This entry lists 32 T cell receptor beta chains sequenced from one sample in a study of blood T cells in healthy people across ages. Primed by a sample-barcoded 5' primer and a J-beta primer mix, a second PCR proceeded for about 6 to 12 cycles. TCRdb passed the 5' RACE reads through MiXCR, listing each CDR3 protein once. The sample carries around 650,000 distinct CDR3 sequences, roughly 43% recorded once. Sequences were obtained from blood. The receptors stem from a man older than 75 in good health.

This clonotype was picked up a small number of times. The chain combines TRBV20-1 with TRBJ1-4, with a tentative D call TRBD1 (6 bases). V was cut by 3 bases and J by 12 bases, with 17 bases left in between. Germline V lookup: CDR1 DFQATT, CDR2 SNEGSKA (reference sequence). This CDR3 has 13 residues. CDR3 region: CSARRQGRLELFF. The CDR3 DNA reads TGCAGTGCTAGGCGCCAGGGGAGGTTGGAACTGTTTTTT.

Ten or more counts support this clonotype. V is TRBV29-1 and J is TRBJ2-5; 10 positions match TRBD2. The germline V gene encodes CDR1 SQVTM and CDR2 ANQGSEA. Trimming cost V 7 bases and J 3 bases; bases outside gene matches: 17. This CDR3 has 17 amino acids. The CDR3 coding sequence is TGCAGCGCCCGGCTAGAGGCTAGCGGGAGAAGAAAAGAGACCCAGTACTTC. Translated: CSARLEASGRRKETQYF.

Comment on this clonotype: Relative to the germline gene, one junction end is altered; a read error may explain this. The rearrangement links TRBV29-1 to TRBJ2-1; no definite D call. The CDR3 has 13 amino acids. In germline, CDR1 is SQVTM, CDR2 ANQGSEA. CDR3 sequence (DNA): TGCAGCGTTGAAGGGTTCTCCAACAATGAGCAGTTCTTC. It is translated as CSVEGFSNNEQFF.

The J gene is TRBJ2-6, the V gene TRBV9; the D call may be TRBD1 or TRBD2 (5 bases each). Trimming took 0 bases from V and 3 from J, leaving 19 bases between them. Germline CDR1 is SGDLS and CDR2 is YYNGEE. The CDR3 is made up of 19 amino acids. CDR3 residues: CASSVGFFRGASGANVLTF. The DNA of the CDR3 is TGTGCCAGCAGCGTAGGATTCTTCCGAGGGGCCAGTGGGGCCAACGTCCTGACTTTC.

The chain employs TRBV7-2 and TRBJ2-1; D ambiguous. The CDR3 is 15 amino acids. V was trimmed by 3 bases and J by 0 bases, leaving 9 bases between them. Germline CDR1 reads SGHTA; CDR2 reads FQGNSA. The CDR3 DNA sequence: TGTGCCAGCAGCTTTGGGCAGAGCTCCTACAATGAGCAGTTCTTC. Translating gives CASSFGQSSYNEQFF. The variable domain in full, with the rest retrieved from reference TRBV7-2 and TRBJ2-1, is GAGVSQSPSNKVTEKGKDVELRCDPISGHTALYWYRQSLGQGLEFLIYFQGNSAPDKSGLPSDRFSAERTGGSVSTLTIQRTQQEDSAVYLCASSFGQSSYNEQFFGPGTRLTVL.

J is TRBJ2-3 and V is TRBV10-2; 11 nucleotides line up with TRBD2. The germline CDR1 and CDR2 sequences are WSHSY and SAAADI. The CDR3 runs 14 residues. Germline trimming cut 8 bases from V and 5 bases from J; bases unmatched to any gene: 6. In nucleotides, the CDR3 is TGCGCCAGCGGGACTAGCGGACTACAAGATACGCAGTATTTT. Protein sequence: CASGTSGLQDTQYF.

This clonotype was seen a handful of times. The chain couples TRBV3-1 to TRBJ2-5; 13 nucleotides align to TRBD2. Trimming removed 6 bases from V and 5 bases from J; junction bases left unmatched: 6. Germline CDR1 is LGHDT and CDR2 is YNNKEL (reference sequence). The CDR3 totals 15 residues. The CDR3 DNA is TGTGCCAGCAGTTATGGACTAGCGGGAGTTGAGACCCAGTACTTC. It is translated as CASSYGLAGVETQYF.

The chain couples TRBV20-1 to TRBJ2-1; 7 nucleotides line up with TRBD2. Near its end, the DNA agrees better with TRBJ2-7, so the J call may be wrong. Per germline, CDR1 DFQATT and CDR2 SNEGSKA (reference sequence). The CDR3 has 15 amino acids. The CDR3 nucleotides are TGCAGTGCCCCAAGGACGACTAGCTCCTACAATGAGCAGTACTTC. It specifies CSAPRTTSSYNEQYF.

This clonotype was observed many times. The rearrangement uses TRBV20-1 and TRBJ1-2, with a possible D match to TRBD1 (5 bases). The CDR3 spans 14 residues. CDR1 and CDR2 (germline): DFQATT, SNEGSKA (reference sequence). The germline V and J ends were trimmed by 1 base and 5 bases, with 14 bases remaining between them. The DNA of the CDR3 is TGCAGTGCTAGAGCGGGGGAGGGAGCATATGGCTACACCTTC. It encodes CSARAGEGAYGYTF.

The rearrangement links TRBV29-1 to TRBJ2-3, with unresolved D. In germline, CDR1 is SQVTM, CDR2 ANQGSEA. CDR3 size: 13 residues. The V gene lost 1 base and the J gene lost 6 bases, with 11 bases spanning the gap. The CDR3 coding sequence is TGCAGCGTTGAAGGTCAGGCTTTGGATACGCAGTATTTT. This codes for CSVEGQALDTQYF.

J is TRBJ2-5 and V is TRBV2, with 7 bases that match TRBD2. Germline CDR1 and CDR2: SNHLY and FYNNEI. With 6 bases clipped from V and 5 bases from J, the junction kept 15 bases outside the gene matches. This CDR3 has 16 residues. CDR3 nucleotides: TGTGCCAGCAGCCAAGGTGGGGGAGGGCCTTTGGAGACCCAGTACTTC. Translation gives CASSQGGGGPLETQYF.

Worth noting for this clonotype: The junction departs from germline at one end; a sequencing error may be responsible. The DNA of the CDR3 is TGTGCCAGCTCACCTCGACAGGGCTCGGCAGAGACGCAGTATTTT. Its translation: CASSPRQGSAETQYF. This chain uses TRBV18 with TRBJ2-3, with 7 bases aligning to TRBD1. CDR1 is KGHSH, CDR2 LQKENI, per germline. The CDR3 extends over 15 amino acids.

The chain combines TRBV7-9 with TRBJ2-7; 12 nucleotides line up with TRBD2. The trim removed 4 bases at V and 7 bases at J, leaving 8 bases unmatched. Germline V gene sequence: CDR1 SEHNR, CDR2 FQNEAQ (reference sequence). This CDR3 is built from 15 residues. The CDR3 DNA sequence: TGTGCCAGCAGCTGGACTAGCGGGAAGGATCAAGAGCAGTACTTC. It is translated as CASSWTSGKDQEQYF.

This clonotype was counted at least ten times. The V gene is TRBV5-1, the J gene TRBJ2-1, with 7 bases fitting TRBD1. In germline, CDR1 is SGHRS, CDR2 YFSETQ. This CDR3 region has 15 residues. Trimming took 1 base from V and 5 from J; bases not matched to a gene: 6. CDR3 DNA: TGCGCCAGCAGCTTGACCGGGACAGCCAACAATGAGCAGTTCTTC. Translation: CASSLTGTANNEQFF.

This clonotype showed up just a few times. A much larger clone differs by one base, so this may be a read error. V gene TRBV18 combines with J gene TRBJ2-5; D unresolved. V lost 1 base and J 11 bases, leaving 14 bases between the germline ends. CDR3 length: 13 amino acids. Germline CDR1 reads KGHSH; CDR2 reads LQKENI. CDR3 residues: CASSPQDVYEQYF. CDR3 sequence (DNA): TGTGCCAGCTCACCACAAGACGTTTATGAGCAGTACTTC.

This clonotype was seen a handful of times. The V gene is TRBV27, the J gene TRBJ2-7; 7 bases fit TRBD1. Germline V gene data show CDR1 as MNHEY and CDR2 as SMNVEV (reference sequence). V shed 4 bases, J shed 6 bases, and the junction held 9 bases outside the gene matches. The CDR3 has 14 residues. The CDR3 bases are TGTGCCAGCAGTTACCGGGACAGTTCCCTCGAGCAGTACTTC. It specifies CASSYRDSSLEQYF.

The chain recombines TRBV5-1 with TRBJ1-2, with D uncertain. The germline V gene encodes CDR1 SGHRS and CDR2 YFSETQ. The CDR3 has 13 residues. Trimming cost V 4 bases and J 7 bases, with 14 bases left between them. CDR3 loop: CASSLWASGGYTF. DNA of the CDR3: TGCGCCAGCAGCCTCTGGGCCAGCGGTGGCTACACCTTC.

V gene TRBV2 combines with J gene TRBJ2-1; 8 nucleotides match TRBD1. CDR1 SNHLY and CDR2 FYNNEI come from the germline V gene. The V and J ends lost 6 bases and 7 bases, in that order; junction bases with no gene match: 14. The CDR3 contains 16 residues. The CDR3 here is CASSGLRTGPGNEQFF. The DNA of the CDR3 is TGTGCCAGCAGCGGGCTCCGGACAGGGCCGGGGAATGAGCAGTTCTTC.

A few counts support this clonotype. The CDR3 here is CASSGEISYEQYF. The CDR3 nucleotides are TGTGCCAGCAGCGGGGAGATCTCCTACGAGCAGTACTTC. This rearrangement joins TRBV5-5 to TRBJ2-7; D possibly corresponds to TRBD2 (5 bases). This CDR3 comprises 13 residues. Germline CDR1 and CDR2: SGHKS and YYEKEE (reference sequence). Trimming took off 4 bases at V and 0 bases at J, with 8 bases between the two ends.

The chain combines TRBV3-1 with TRBJ1-1; D is ambiguous. The CDR3 runs to 14 residues. Germline CDR1 and CDR2: LGHDT and YNNKEL (reference sequence). Trimming stripped 1 base from V and 4 bases from J, with 10 bases between. The CDR3 is CASSQAGWGTEAFF. The CDR3 DNA reads as TGTGCCAGCAGCCAAGCAGGATGGGGCACTGAAGCTTTCTTT.

This clonotype came up a few times. The V call is TRBV6-6, the J call TRBJ2-7, with 7 bases identical to TRBD1. The germline V gene encodes CDR1 MNHNY and CDR2 SVGAGI (reference sequence). This CDR3 comprises 13 residues. V dropped 2 bases and J dropped 4; count of bases not matched to a gene: 2. This CDR3 reads CASSYDREYEQYF. The CDR3, as DNA: TGTGCCAGCAGTTACGACAGGGAGTACGAGCAGTACTTC.

This clonotype was counted between two and nine times. The chain is built from TRBV20-1 and TRBJ2-3; 7 bases match TRBD2. The germline CDR1 and CDR2 sequences are DFQATT and SNEGSKA (reference sequence). V lost 3 bases, J lost 4 bases, and 4 bases stayed unmatched. This CDR3 is built from 13 residues. DNA of the CDR3: TGCAGTGCTAGCGGGGGGAAGCCAGATACGCAGTATTTT. It is translated as CSASGGKPDTQYF.

The chain has TRBV7-2 and TRBJ2-3; no definite D call. The germline V gene encodes CDR1 SGHTA and CDR2 FQGNSA. CDR3 size: 11 residues. The germline V and J ends were trimmed by 7 bases and 6 bases, with 8 bases remaining between them. The CDR3 DNA reads as TGTGCCAGCAACCAGTCGGATACGCAGTATTTT. Translation gives CASNQSDTQYF.

This clonotype was detected a few times. The gene calls are TRBV28 and TRBJ2-7; no definite D call. The V gene's germline CDR1 is MDHEN and CDR2 SYDVKM. V was trimmed by 4 bases and J by 3 bases, leaving 7 bases between them. This CDR3 is built from 12 residues. The CDR3 region has the DNA TGTGCCAGCAGTTATCTACTCTACGAGCAGTACTTC. The encoded protein is CASSYLLYEQYF.

This clonotype was seen a few times. The V gene is TRBV6-5, the J gene TRBJ2-7; a weak D match, TRBD2 (5 bases). V was trimmed by 6 bases and J by 2 bases, leaving 17 bases between them. Per the germline V gene, CDR1 is MNHEY and CDR2 is SVGAGI. The CDR3 contains 15 residues. In nucleotides, the CDR3 is TGTGCCAGCAGCAAATGGAGGCCGCGAGCCTACGAGCAGTACTTC. Protein product: CASSKWRPRAYEQYF.

The chain combines TRBV7-2 with TRBJ2-1, with TRBD1 matching over 9 bases. Germline loops: CDR1 SGHTA, CDR2 FQGNSA. Trimming removed 5 bases from V and 15 bases from J; junction bases left unmatched: 11. The CDR3 spans 13 residues. The CDR3 nucleotides read TGTGCCAGCAGCCCGCTTAAGACAGGGGGACCGTTCTTC. Translating gives CASSPLKTGGPFF.

This clonotype was recorded at least ten times. This chain links TRBV29-1 with TRBJ2-7; 9 nucleotides line up with TRBD1. CDR1 and CDR2 from the germline V gene are SQVTM and ANQGSEA. The CDR3 is 13 residues long. With 2 bases clipped from V and 5 bases from J, the junction kept 4 bases outside the gene matches. CDR3 DNA: TGCAGCGTTGAAACAGGGGGCGGCGACGAGCAGTACTTC. It is translated as CSVETGGGDEQYF.

The chain combines TRBV7-2 with TRBJ2-1, with D perhaps given as TRBD1 or TRBD2 (5 bases each). Germline loops: CDR1 SGHTA, CDR2 FQGNSA. The CDR3 is 15 residues long. Trimming left V 1 base short and J 10 bases short, with 17 bases between. The CDR3 is CASSLVRDRGGEQFF. The CDR3 DNA reads TGTGCCAGCAGCTTAGTTCGGGACCGGGGCGGCGAGCAGTTCTTC.

The rearrangement joins TRBV6-2 or TRBV6-3 to TRBJ2-7; tentative D call: TRBD2 (5 bases). V was shortened by 7 bases and J by 0 bases, with 10 bases between the two germline ends. Germline values: CDR1 MNHEY, CDR2 SVGEGT. The CDR3 covers 13 residues. As DNA, the CDR3 is TGTGCCAGCACCTTGAGGGCCTCCTACGAGCAGTACTTC. This gives the protein CASTLRASYEQYF.

This clonotype was counted at least ten times. The CDR3 region has the DNA TGCAGTGTTTTGGACAGGAGTCCCTACGAGCAGTACTTC. Encoded protein: CSVLDRSPYEQYF. The chain links TRBV20-1 to TRBJ2-7; 7 bases line up with TRBD1. This CDR3 has 13 amino acids. After removal of 7 bases from V and 2 bases from J, the junction contained 8 bases not matched to a gene. Germline V gene sequence: CDR1 DFQATT, CDR2 SNEGSKA (reference sequence).

The sample holds a few counts of this clonotype. CDR3 DNA sequence: TGTGCCAGCAGCTTAGCGGGACAGCGGACTACCTACGAGCAGTACTTC. Its protein product is CASSLAGQRTTYEQYF. The chain links TRBV7-2 to TRBJ2-7, with a possible D match to TRBD1 (7 bases). The CDR3 runs to 16 residues. The germline CDR1 and CDR2 sequences are SGHTA and FQGNSA. V shed 0 bases and J shed 2 bases, with 14 bases lying between them.

This clonotype appeared a few times. The rearrangement uses TRBV29-1 and TRBJ1-4; D possibly corresponds to TRBD1 (6 bases). Germline-derived CDR1 and CDR2 are SQVTM and ANQGSEA. The CDR3 totals 13 residues. V shed 5 bases and J shed 8 bases, with 15 bases lying between them. In DNA, the CDR3 is TGCAGCGTTAACAGGGAATTTGGCGAAAAACTGTTTTTT. The encoded protein is CSVNREFGEKLFF.